These 21 T cell receptor beta chains came from one sample sequenced in a study of spatial heterogeneity in lung cancer. Time point described: sample taken at primary tumor resection. Extraction of whole RNA from tumor, nontumor lung or frozen PBMC preceded unsorted sequencing. From the 5' RACE reads, TCRdb called clonotypes with MiXCR, one entry per CDR3 protein. This table has about 22,000 distinct CDR3 sequences, about 5% appearing once. Sample: PBMCs, taken at surgery. These receptors all stem from a male donor with early-stage non-small cell lung cancer.

This clonotype was seen at least ten times. This sequence joins TRBV5-1 and TRBJ2-4; perhaps TRBD1 as D (5 bases). Germline V lookup: CDR1 SGHRS, CDR2 YFSETQ. This CDR3 contains 15 residues. Trimming shortened V by 2 bases and J by 4 bases, and 13 bases separated the two germline ends. CDR3 sequence: CASSFQAGLKNIQYF. The CDR3 DNA reads as TGCGCCAGCAGCTTTCAGGCAGGGCTTAAAAACATTCAGTACTTC.

Only a few counts were recorded for this clonotype. The chain combines TRBV27 with TRBJ2-1; 12 nucleotides match TRBD1. V shed 9 bases, J shed 6 bases, and the junction held 6 bases outside the gene matches. Germline V gene lookup returns CDR1 MNHEY and CDR2 SMNVEV (reference sequence). The CDR3 is 14 residues long. CDR3 residues: CASSPGQGANEQFF. CDR3 bases: TGTGCCAGTTCGCCGGGACAGGGGGCCAATGAGCAGTTCTTC.

This clonotype was counted many times. The V call is TRBV5-4, the J call TRBJ2-3; TRBD1 or TRBD2 may be the D gene (5 bases each). The CDR3 has 15 residues. The germline CDR1 and CDR2 sequences are SGHNT and YYREEE (reference sequence). Deletions cut 3 bases from V and 0 bases from J, with 11 bases between. CDR3 sequence: CASSSGTQSTDTQYF. The CDR3 DNA reads TGTGCCAGCAGCTCCGGGACCCAGAGCACAGATACGCAGTATTTT.

The chain is built from TRBV28 and TRBJ1-6, with D perhaps TRBD1 (6 bases). Germline V gives CDR1 MDHEN, CDR2 SYDVKM. This CDR3 is built from 15 residues. The V end lost 5 bases, the J end lost 6 bases, and 14 bases lay between the germline ends. CDR3 coding DNA: TGTGCCAGCAGTCCAGGGGACTTGTTTAATTCACCCCTCCACTTT. Protein: CASSPGDLFNSPLHF.

This clonotype was recorded many times. J is TRBJ2-1 and V is TRBV9; 15 nucleotides match TRBD2. This CDR3 has 17 residues. Germline-derived CDR1 and CDR2 are SGDLS and YYNGEE. After removal of 3 bases from V and 8 bases from J, the junction contained 9 bases not matched to a gene. The CDR3 here is CASSGGGTSGRYDEQFF. CDR3 nucleotide sequence: TGTGCCAGCAGCGGTGGCGGGACTAGCGGGAGGTACGATGAGCAGTTCTTC.

This clonotype was detected many times. The chain joins TRBV5-5 to TRBJ2-3; D perhaps matches TRBD2 (8 bases). Per the germline V gene, CDR1 is SGHKS and CDR2 is YYEKEE (reference sequence). Deletions cut 1 base from V and 5 bases from J, with 20 bases between. CDR3 length: 17 amino acids. The DNA of the CDR3 is TGTGCCAGCAGCTTGCGCAGGGGGACTAGTTCAGAAGATACGCAGTATTTT. It yields the protein CASSLRRGTSSEDTQYF.

This clonotype was seen at least ten times. The chain combines TRBV27 with TRBJ1-3; TRBD1 matches 7 bases. Trimming took 4 bases from V and 4 from J; bases not matched to a gene: 4. CDR3 length equals 14 residues. Germline values: CDR1 MNHEY, CDR2 SMNVEV (reference sequence). Here the CDR3 DNA reads TGTGCCAGCAGTTCAGACAGGGTCGGAAACACCATATATTTT. As protein: CASSSDRVGNTIYF.

This clonotype appeared many times. The J gene is TRBJ2-5, the V gene TRBV7-9; no reliable D call. Germline V CDR1 and CDR2: SEHNR, FQNEAQ (reference sequence). V was clipped by 2 bases and J by 5 bases, with 12 bases between them. The CDR3 has 14 amino acids. The CDR3 bases are TGTGCCAGCAGCTTACGGCCCACTGAGGAGACCCAGTACTTC. It translates to CASSLRPTEETQYF.

Ten or more counts support this clonotype. The chain employs TRBV30 and TRBJ2-7, with D perhaps TRBD1 or TRBD2 (5 bases each). This CDR3 region has 12 residues. V was pared by 2 bases and J by 4 bases, with 9 bases between. Per the germline V gene, CDR1 is GTSNPN and CDR2 is SVGIG (reference sequence). As DNA, the CDR3 is TGTGCCTGGAGTCCGAGGGGTTACGAGCAGTACTTC. It specifies CAWSPRGYEQYF. The variable domain in full, completed from reference TRBV30 and TRBJ2-7, reads SQTIHQWPATLVQPVGSPLSLECTVEGTSNPNLYWYRQAAGRGLQLLFYSVGIGQISSEVPQNLSASRPQDRQFILSSKKLLLSDSGFYLCAWSPRGYEQYFGPGTRLTVT.

The rearrangement links TRBV28 to TRBJ2-7; 7 bases line up with TRBD2. This CDR3 contains 12 residues. The ends lost 11 bases at V and 6 bases at J; junction bases unmatched: 10. CDR1 and CDR2 from the germline V gene are MDHEN and SYDVKM. The CDR3 spells CASGLVMAEQYF. CDR3 nucleotide sequence: TGTGCCTCAGGACTAGTAATGGCCGAGCAGTACTTC.

This clonotype has at least ten counts. V usage is TRBV27 and J usage is TRBJ2-6, with D hard to call. The germline V gene has CDR1 MNHEY and CDR2 SMNVEV (reference sequence). The CDR3 has 12 amino acids. V was pared by 4 bases and J by 2 bases, with 0 bases between. The CDR3 DNA reads as TGTGCCAGCAGTTCTGGGGCCAACGTCCTGACTTTC. This encodes CASSSGANVLTF.

This clonotype was seen ten or more times. The chain employs TRBV7-2 and TRBJ1-3; D not certain. Looked up from germline, CDR1 is SGHTA and CDR2 is FQGNSA. Trimming stripped 1 base from V and 4 bases from J, with 5 bases between. CDR3 length equals 13 residues. CDR3 coding DNA: TGTGCCAGCAGCTTAGGTCGAGGAAACACCATATATTTT. It encodes CASSLGRGNTIYF.

On this clonotype itself: A much more abundant neighbour one base away suggests this may be a read error. The chain recombines TRBV6-6 with TRBJ2-7; 9 nucleotides line up with TRBD2. Germline values: CDR1 MNHNY, CDR2 SVGAGI (reference sequence). There are 16 residues in the CDR3. CDR3 nucleotides: TGTGCCAGCAGTTACGGAGCGGGGGGCTCTCCCTACGAGCGGTACTTC. Its protein product is CASSYGAGGSPYERYF.

This clonotype was counted many times. The chain joins TRBV11-2 to TRBJ2-7, with 7 bases that match TRBD2. J gave up 6 bases and V 2 bases, and 1 base lay outside the gene matches. CDR1 is SGHAT and CDR2 is FQNNGV in the germline V gene. This CDR3 region has 12 residues. DNA of the CDR3: TGTGCCAGCAGCTTAAGCGGGATCGAGCAGTACTTC. Encoded protein: CASSLSGIEQYF.

Sample share makes this clonotype medium-sized. The chain joins TRBV18 to TRBJ2-5; 7 nucleotides align to TRBD2. The CDR3 covers 12 residues. V lost 6 bases and J lost 5; bases outside the gene matches: 3. Looked up from germline, CDR1 is KGHSH and CDR2 is LQKENI. Written as DNA, the CDR3 is TGTGCCAGCTCTAGGCGGGAGGAGACCCAGTACTTC. Translated: CASSRREETQYF.

This clonotype occurred many times. The rearrangement links TRBV7-2 to TRBJ1-2, with D unresolved. V shed 1 base and J shed 2 bases, with 5 bases lying between them. The CDR3 sequence is 13 residues long. CDR1 and CDR2 from the germline V gene are SGHTA and FQGNSA. CDR3 nucleotide sequence: TGTGCCAGCAGCTTAGGACTGAACTATGGCTACACCTTC. Residues: CASSLGLNYGYTF.

This clonotype was found many times. J is TRBJ2-3 and V is TRBV2, with D perhaps TRBD1 or TRBD2 (5 bases each). The CDR3 loop spans 15 amino acids. The ends were cut back, 3 bases at V and 2 bases at J, with 12 bases in the middle. From germline, CDR1 is SNHLY and CDR2 FYNNEI. CDR3 sequence (DNA): TGTGCCAGCAGTGAGTTCAGAGGGGTCACAGATACGCAGTATTTT. Encoded protein: CASSEFRGVTDTQYF.

This clonotype has a count of ten or more. The chain is built from TRBV28 and TRBJ2-1; no clear D. Germline V gives CDR1 MDHEN, CDR2 SYDVKM. Trimming removed 4 bases at V and 2 bases at J, with 6 bases between. The CDR3 loop spans 13 amino acids. CDR3 sequence: CASSSGPYNEQFF. CDR3 coding DNA: TGTGCCAGCAGTTCCGGACCCTACAATGAGCAGTTCTTC.

This clonotype was observed at least ten times. The V and J genes are TRBV13 and TRBJ1-1; weak D call: TRBD1 (5 bases). In germline, CDR1 is PRHDT, CDR2 FYEKMQ (reference sequence). V lost 4 bases, J lost 3 bases, and 12 bases lay in between. The CDR3 covers 14 residues. DNA of the CDR3: TGTGCCAGCAGCTCAAGAGGCAGGGACACTGAAGCTTTCTTT. It specifies CASSSRGRDTEAFF.

This clonotype was picked up many times. This chain joins TRBV7-9 and TRBJ1-2; perhaps TRBD1 as D (5 bases). In germline, CDR1 is SEHNR, CDR2 FQNEAQ (reference sequence). The CDR3 runs 16 residues. Trimming shortened V by 3 bases and J by 5 bases, and 19 bases separated the two germline ends. Here the CDR3 reads CASSFSGEGQGYGYTF. The CDR3 coding sequence is TGTGCCAGCAGCTTCTCGGGCGAAGGGCAGGGTTATGGCTACACCTTC.

This clonotype was seen at least ten times. J is TRBJ1-5 and V is TRBV20-1; TRBD1 aligns across 7 bases. With V trimmed by 5 bases and J by 5 bases, 12 bases remained unmatched. The CDR3 sequence is 15 residues long. Germline values: CDR1 DFQATT, CDR2 SNEGSKA (reference sequence). CDR3 loop: CSASSLAGGHQPQHF. The CDR3 DNA sequence: TGCAGTGCTTCATCTTTAGCAGGGGGACATCAGCCCCAGCATTTT.